This paragraph reports one T cell receptor (beta chain). Antigen specificity is unknown. TCRdb re-called the 5' RACE reads and shows each CDR3 protein once, DNA omitted. In all, the sample yields over 200,000 distinct CDR3 sequences. Blood was drawn once per donor, and each sample measured more than 2 ml. This specimen belongs to a study of monozygotic twins with inflammatory bowel disease. The CDR3 runs to 19 residues. Germline assignment: CDR1 MGHRA and CDR2 YSYEKL. General observations from the study: IBD patients share fewer clonotypes with other people than healthy twins do, especially with disease activity.

The receptor's source is a human donor with ulcerative colitis or Crohn's disease, or a healthy co-twin of an affected twin (not recorded which). The chain links TRBV4-1 to TRBJ2-2; TCRdb proposes TRBD1, but this gene call is untestable without DNA. The sample taken for sequencing was blood. CDR3 sequence reads: CASSQFKPGQGVNTGELFF.